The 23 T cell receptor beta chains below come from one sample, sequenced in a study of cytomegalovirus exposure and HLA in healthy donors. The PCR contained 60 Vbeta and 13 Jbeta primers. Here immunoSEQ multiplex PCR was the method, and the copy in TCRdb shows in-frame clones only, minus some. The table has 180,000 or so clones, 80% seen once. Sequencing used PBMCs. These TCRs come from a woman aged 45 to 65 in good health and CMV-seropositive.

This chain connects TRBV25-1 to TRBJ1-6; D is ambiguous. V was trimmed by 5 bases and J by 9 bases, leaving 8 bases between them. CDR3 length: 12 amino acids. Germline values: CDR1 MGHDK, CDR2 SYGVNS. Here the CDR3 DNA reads TGTGCCAGCAGTTCTGGTAGTTCACCCCTCCACTTT. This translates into CASSSGSSPLHF.

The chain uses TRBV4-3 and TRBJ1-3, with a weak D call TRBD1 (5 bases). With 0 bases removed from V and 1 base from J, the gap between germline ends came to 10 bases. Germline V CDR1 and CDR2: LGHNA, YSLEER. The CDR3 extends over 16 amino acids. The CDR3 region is CASSQERGYSGNTIYF. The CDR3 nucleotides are TGCGCCAGCAGCCAAGAACGGGGGTATTCTGGAAACACCATATATTTT.

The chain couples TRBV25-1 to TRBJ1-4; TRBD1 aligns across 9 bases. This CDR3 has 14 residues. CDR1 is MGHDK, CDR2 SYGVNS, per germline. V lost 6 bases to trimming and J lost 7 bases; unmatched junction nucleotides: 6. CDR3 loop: CASSYKTGGEKLFF. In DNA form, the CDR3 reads TGTGCCAGCAGCTACAAGACAGGGGGTGAAAAACTGTTTTTT.

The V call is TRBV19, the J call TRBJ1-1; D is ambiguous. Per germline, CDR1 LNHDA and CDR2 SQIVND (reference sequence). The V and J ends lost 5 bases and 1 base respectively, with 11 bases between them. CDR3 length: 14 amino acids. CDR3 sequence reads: CASSVFHRNTEAFF. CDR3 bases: TGTGCCAGTAGTGTCTTTCACAGGAACACTGAAGCTTTCTTT.

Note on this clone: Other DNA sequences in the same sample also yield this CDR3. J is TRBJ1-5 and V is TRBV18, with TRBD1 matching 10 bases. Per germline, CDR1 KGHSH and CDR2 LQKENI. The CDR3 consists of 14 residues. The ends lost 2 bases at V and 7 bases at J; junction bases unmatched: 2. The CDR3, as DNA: TGTGCCAGCTCACCAGGACAGGGGGGACAGCCCCAGCATTTT. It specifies CASSPGQGGQPQHF.

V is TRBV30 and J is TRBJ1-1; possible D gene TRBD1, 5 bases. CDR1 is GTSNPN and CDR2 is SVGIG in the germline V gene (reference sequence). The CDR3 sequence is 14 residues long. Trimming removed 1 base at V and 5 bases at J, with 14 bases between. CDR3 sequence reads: CAWSGRGGGTEAFF. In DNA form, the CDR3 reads TGTGCCTGGAGTGGGCGGGGCGGAGGAACTGAAGCTTTCTTT.

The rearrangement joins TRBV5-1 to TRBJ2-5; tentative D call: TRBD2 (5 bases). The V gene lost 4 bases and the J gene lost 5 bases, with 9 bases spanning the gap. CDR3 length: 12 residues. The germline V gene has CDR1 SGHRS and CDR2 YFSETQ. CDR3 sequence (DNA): TGCGCCAGCAGCCTCCGCGGGGAGACCCAGTACTTC. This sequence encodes CASSLRGETQYF.

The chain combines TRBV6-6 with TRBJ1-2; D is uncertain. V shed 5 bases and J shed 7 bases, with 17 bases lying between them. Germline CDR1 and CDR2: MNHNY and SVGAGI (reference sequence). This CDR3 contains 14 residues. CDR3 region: CASSPGGPSRGYTF. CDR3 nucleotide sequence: TGTGCCAGCAGTCCCGGAGGGCCATCACGTGGCTACACCTTC.

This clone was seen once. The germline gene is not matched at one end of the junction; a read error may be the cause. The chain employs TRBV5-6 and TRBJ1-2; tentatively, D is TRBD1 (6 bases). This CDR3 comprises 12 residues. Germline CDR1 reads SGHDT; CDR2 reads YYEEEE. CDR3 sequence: CASSLPAGGGAF. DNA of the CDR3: TGTGCCAGCAGCTTGCCTGCGGGTGGGGGCGCCTTC.

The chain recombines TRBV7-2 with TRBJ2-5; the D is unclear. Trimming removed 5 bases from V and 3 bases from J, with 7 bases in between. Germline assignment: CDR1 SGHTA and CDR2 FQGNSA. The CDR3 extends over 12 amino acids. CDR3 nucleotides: TGTGCCAGCAGCCCGGTGGAAGAGACCCAGTACTTC. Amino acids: CASSPVEETQYF.

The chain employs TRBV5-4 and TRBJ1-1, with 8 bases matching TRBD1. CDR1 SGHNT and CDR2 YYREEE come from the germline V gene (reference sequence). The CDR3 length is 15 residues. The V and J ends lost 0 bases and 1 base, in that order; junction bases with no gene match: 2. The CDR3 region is CASSLGQGTNTEAFF. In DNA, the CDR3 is TGTGCCAGCAGCTTGGGACAGGGGACGAACACTGAAGCTTTCTTT. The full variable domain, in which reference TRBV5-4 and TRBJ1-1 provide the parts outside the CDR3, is ETGVTQSPTHLIKTRGQQVTLRCSSQSGHNTVSWYQQALGQGPQFIFQYYREEENGRGNFPPRFSGLQFPNYSSELNVNALELDDSALYLCASSLGQGTNTEAFFGQGTRLTVV.

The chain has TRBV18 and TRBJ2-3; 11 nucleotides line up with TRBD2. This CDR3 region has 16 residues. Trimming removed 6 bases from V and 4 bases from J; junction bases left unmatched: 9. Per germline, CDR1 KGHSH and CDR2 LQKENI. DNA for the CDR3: TGTGCCAGCTCTCAAGGACTAGCGGGCGGGGCAGATACGCAGTATTTT. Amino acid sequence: CASSQGLAGGADTQYF.

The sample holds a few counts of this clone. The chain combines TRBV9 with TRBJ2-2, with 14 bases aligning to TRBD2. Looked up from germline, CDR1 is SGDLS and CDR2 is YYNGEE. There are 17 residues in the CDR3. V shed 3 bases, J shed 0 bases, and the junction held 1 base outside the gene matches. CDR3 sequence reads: CASSAGLAGANTGELFF. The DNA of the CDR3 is TGTGCCAGCAGCGCGGGACTAGCGGGGGCGAACACCGGGGAGCTGTTTTTT.

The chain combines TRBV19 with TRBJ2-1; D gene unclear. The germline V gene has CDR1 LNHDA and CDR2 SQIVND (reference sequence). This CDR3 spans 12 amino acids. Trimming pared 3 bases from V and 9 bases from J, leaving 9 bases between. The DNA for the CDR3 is TGTGCCAGTAGTATGTCAGTAAGTGAGCAGTTCTTC. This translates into CASSMSVSEQFF.

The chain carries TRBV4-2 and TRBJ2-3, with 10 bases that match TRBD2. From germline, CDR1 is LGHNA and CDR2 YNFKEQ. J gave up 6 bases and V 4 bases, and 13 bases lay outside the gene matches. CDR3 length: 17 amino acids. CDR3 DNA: TGTGCCAGCAGCCTAGCCGGGACTAGCGCCAATGTTGATACGCAGTATTTT. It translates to CASSLAGTSANVDTQYF.

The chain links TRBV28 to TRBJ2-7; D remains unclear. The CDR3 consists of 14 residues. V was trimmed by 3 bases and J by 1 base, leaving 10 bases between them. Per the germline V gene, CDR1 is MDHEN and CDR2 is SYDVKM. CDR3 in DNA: TGTGCCAGCAGTTTGCCGGTTAATTCCTACGAGCAGTACTTC. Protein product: CASSLPVNSYEQYF.

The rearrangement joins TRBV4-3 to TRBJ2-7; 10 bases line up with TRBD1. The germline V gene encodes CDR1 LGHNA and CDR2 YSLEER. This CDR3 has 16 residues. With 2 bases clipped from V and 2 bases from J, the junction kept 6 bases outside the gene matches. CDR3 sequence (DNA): TGCGCCAGCAGCCAATCGGACAGGGGGGGACCCTACGAGCAGTACTTC. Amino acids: CASSQSDRGGPYEQYF.

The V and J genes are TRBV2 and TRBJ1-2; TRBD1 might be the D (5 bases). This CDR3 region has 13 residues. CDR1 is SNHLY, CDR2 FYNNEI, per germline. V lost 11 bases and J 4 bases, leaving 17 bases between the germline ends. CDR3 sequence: CAGTRQRGYGYTF. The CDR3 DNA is TGTGCCGGTACCAGACAGCGCGGCTATGGCTACACCTTC.

The DNA for the CDR3 is TGTGCCAGCAGCCGAGGCCGTGAGGGCGCTTACACCTTC. Residues: CASSRGREGAYTF. The chain is built from TRBV5-5 and TRBJ1-2; D gene unclear. The CDR3 has 13 residues. The ends were cut back, 4 bases at V and 11 bases at J, with 18 bases in the middle. The germline V gene encodes CDR1 SGHKS and CDR2 YYEKEE (reference sequence).

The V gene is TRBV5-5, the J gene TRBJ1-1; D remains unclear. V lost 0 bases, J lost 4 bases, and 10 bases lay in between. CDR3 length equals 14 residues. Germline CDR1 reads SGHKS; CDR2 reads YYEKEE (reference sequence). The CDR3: CASSLVLLTTEAFF. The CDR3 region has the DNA TGTGCCAGCAGCTTGGTGTTACTTACCACTGAAGCTTTCTTT. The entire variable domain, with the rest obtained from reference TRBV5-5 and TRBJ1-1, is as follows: DAGVTQSPTHLIKTRGQQVTLRCSPISGHKSVSWYQQVLGQGPQFIFQYYEKEERGRGNFPDRFSARQFPNYSSELNVNALLLGDSALYLCASSLVLLTTEAFFGQGTRLTVV.

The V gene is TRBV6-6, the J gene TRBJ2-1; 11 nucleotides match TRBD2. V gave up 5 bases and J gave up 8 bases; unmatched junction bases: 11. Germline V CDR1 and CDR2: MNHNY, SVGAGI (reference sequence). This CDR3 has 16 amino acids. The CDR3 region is CASSPGSSGRRHEQFF. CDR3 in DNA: TGTGCCAGCAGTCCCGGTTCTAGCGGGAGGAGGCATGAGCAGTTCTTC.

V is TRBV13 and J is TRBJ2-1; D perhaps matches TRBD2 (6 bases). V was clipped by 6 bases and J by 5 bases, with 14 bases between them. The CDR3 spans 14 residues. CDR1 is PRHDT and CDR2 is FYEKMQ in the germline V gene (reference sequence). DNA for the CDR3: TGTGCCAGCAGTAGTCGCCTAGCGAACAATGAGCAGTTCTTC. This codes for CASSSRLANNEQFF.

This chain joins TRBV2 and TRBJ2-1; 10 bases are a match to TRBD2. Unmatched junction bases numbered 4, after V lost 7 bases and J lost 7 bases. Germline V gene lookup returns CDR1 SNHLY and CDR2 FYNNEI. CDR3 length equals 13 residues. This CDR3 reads CASIPSGSNEQFF. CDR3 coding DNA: TGTGCCAGCATCCCTAGCGGGAGTAATGAGCAGTTCTTC.